This T cell receptor beta chain was found in a study of shared clonotypes between healthy human individuals. Clones were read by immunoSEQ multiplex PCR, and TCRdb kept only the in-frame ones, dropping some. This table holds about 1.5 million clones, roughly 97% found once. The sequenced material came from naive CD4+ T cells sorted from blood. Subset denoted: CD45RA+ positively selected. The TCR sequence derives from a man aged 25-45 years in good health.

CDR3: CASSQEVGHSYEQYF. CDR3 in DNA: TGTGCCAGCAGCCAAGAGGTGGGACACTCCTACGAGCAGTACTTC. This sequence joins TRBV4-2 and TRBJ2-7; maybe TRBD1 (6 bases). V lost 0 bases to trimming and J lost 0 bases, with 9 bases between them. Per the germline V gene, CDR1 is LGHNA and CDR2 is YNFKEQ. The CDR3 loop spans 15 amino acids.